These T cell receptor beta chains were read from a single sample in a study of T-cell memory formation after mild COVID-19. TCRdb redid the calling of the 5' RACE reads with MiXCR, one entry per CDR3 protein. The sample has over 450,000 distinct CDR3 sequences; 20% are singletons. Sequenced sample: PBMCs or a T cell subset sorted from them (not recorded which). These TCRs come from an adult woman who had mild COVID-19 (a few samples of this study predate the infection). Cell type and time point are not known. CDR3s include the opening cysteine and the closing phenylalanine or tryptophan. A D gene is named only where the DNA matches it firmly. For some rows the clone size is stated as once, few or many, or as a class when expanded; others skip it.

TRBV27	.	TRBJ2-5	many	CASSLSFQGYQETQYF	TGTGCCAGCAGTTTATCATTCCAGGGCTACCAAGAGACCCAGTACTTC
TRBV5-6	TRBD1	TRBJ1-1	few	CASSPGTGSEAFF	TGTGCCAGCAGCCCCGGGACAGGATCTGAAGCTTTCTTT
TRBV5-5	.	TRBJ2-7	.	CASSNQEIRGYEQYF	TGTGCCAGCAGCAATCAGGAAATCAGGGGCTACGAGCAGTACTTC
TRBV12-3/TRBV12-4	.	TRBJ1-6	.	CASSPALNSPLHF	TGTGCCAGCAGTCCCGCTCTAAATTCACCCCTCCACTTT
TRBV20-1	.	TRBJ2-2	few	CSARGTKRGDTGELFF	TGCAGTGCTAGAGGGACAAAAAGGGGGGACACCGGGGAGCTGTTTTTT
TRBV7-2	.	TRBJ1-1	.	CASSSPHEREAFF	TGTGCCAGCAGCTCCCCACATGAGCGTGAAGCTTTCTTT
TRBV2	TRBD1	TRBJ1-2	.	CASSEGGQANYGYTF	TGTGCCAGCAGTGAAGGGGGACAGGCGAACTATGGCTACACCTTC
TRBV14	.	TRBJ1-1	.	CASSPDTLRAFF	TGTGCCAGCAGCCCAGACACGCTGCGGGCTTTCTTT
TRBV12-3/TRBV12-4	.	TRBJ1-2	many	CASSSPSNYGYTF	TGTGCCAGCAGTTCACCCTCGAACTATGGCTACACCTTC
TRBV27	TRBD1	TRBJ2-1	few	CASSPGTVPSLGNEQFF	TGTGCCAGCAGTCCAGGGACAGTTCCGTCTCTAGGCAATGAGCAGTTCTTC
TRBV19	TRBD2	TRBJ2-1	few	CASSNSFRRGLAGGLNEQFF	TGTGCCAGTAGTAACTCGTTTCGGCGGGGACTAGCGGGAGGGCTGAATGAGCAGTTCTTC
TRBV30	.	TRBJ1-5	few	CAWKEGNQPQHF	TGTGCCTGGAAGGAGGGGAATCAGCCCCAGCATTTT
TRBV5-4	.	TRBJ1-2	.	CASSLTEGLGYTF	TGTGCCAGCAGCTTGACCGAGGGGCTTGGCTACACCTTC
TRBV20-1	.	TRBJ2-3	once	CSAREGRDTQYF	TGCAGTGCTAGAGAGGGCCGGGATACGCAGTATTTT
TRBV29-1	TRBD1	TRBJ1-2	.	CSVEVRDSGYGYTF	TGCAGCGTTGAAGTCCGGGACAGTGGATATGGCTACACCTTC
TRBV19	.	TRBJ2-1	.	CASSIERRVEQFF	TGTGCCAGTAGTATAGAGAGAAGGGTTGAGCAGTTCTTC
TRBV5-1	.	TRBJ1-2	.	CASSFSYSTLINYGYTF	TGCGCCAGCAGCTTTAGCTACAGTACCCTCATCAACTATGGCTACACCTTC
TRBV20-1	TRBD2	TRBJ2-7	few	CSAQKPGLAYEQYF	TGCAGTGCCCAGAAACCGGGACTAGCTTACGAGCAGTACTTC
TRBV24-1	.	TRBJ2-5	few	CATSENTGTPIGETQYF	TGTGCCACCAGTGAAAATACCGGGACCCCAATAGGCGAGACCCAGTACTTC
TRBV24-1	TRBD1	TRBJ1-5	.	CATSDSRQGRQPQHF	TGTGCCACCAGTGATTCACGACAGGGCCGTCAGCCCCAGCATTTT